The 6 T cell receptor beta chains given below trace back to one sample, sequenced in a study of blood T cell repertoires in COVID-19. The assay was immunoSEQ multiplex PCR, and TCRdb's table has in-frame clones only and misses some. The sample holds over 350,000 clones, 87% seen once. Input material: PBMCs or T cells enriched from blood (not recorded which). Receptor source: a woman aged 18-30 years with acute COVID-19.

The CDR3 DNA is TGTGCCAGCAGTTTCCCGCAGCGGTGGGGGGGAGTTACAGATACGCAGTATTTT. It encodes CASSFPQRWGGVTDTQYF. The chain has TRBV28 and TRBJ2-3, with TRBD2 matching 7 bases. V trimming: 3 bases; J trimming: 3 bases; junction bases outside the gene matches: 15. Germline V lookup: CDR1 MDHEN, CDR2 SYDVKM. The CDR3 length is 18 residues.

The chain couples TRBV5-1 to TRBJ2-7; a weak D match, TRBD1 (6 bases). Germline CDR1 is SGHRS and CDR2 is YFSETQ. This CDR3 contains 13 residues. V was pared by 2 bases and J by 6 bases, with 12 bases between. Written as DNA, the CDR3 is TGCGCCAGCAGCTTCCGTACAGGGACCGAGCAGTACTTC. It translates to CASSFRTGTEQYF.

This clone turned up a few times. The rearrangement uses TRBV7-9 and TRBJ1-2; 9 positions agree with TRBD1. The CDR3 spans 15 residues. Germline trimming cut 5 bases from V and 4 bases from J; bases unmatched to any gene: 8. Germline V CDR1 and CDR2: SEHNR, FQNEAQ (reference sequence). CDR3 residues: CASSQGDRAFYGYTF. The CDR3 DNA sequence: TGTGCCAGCAGCCAGGGGGACAGGGCCTTCTATGGCTACACCTTC.

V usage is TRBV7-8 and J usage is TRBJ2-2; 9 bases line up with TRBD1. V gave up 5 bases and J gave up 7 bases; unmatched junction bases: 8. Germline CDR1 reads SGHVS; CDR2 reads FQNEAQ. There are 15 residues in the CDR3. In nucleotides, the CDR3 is TGTGCCAGCAGCCCGGAGGTGACAGGGGGCGGGGAGCTGTTTTTT. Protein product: CASSPEVTGGGELFF.

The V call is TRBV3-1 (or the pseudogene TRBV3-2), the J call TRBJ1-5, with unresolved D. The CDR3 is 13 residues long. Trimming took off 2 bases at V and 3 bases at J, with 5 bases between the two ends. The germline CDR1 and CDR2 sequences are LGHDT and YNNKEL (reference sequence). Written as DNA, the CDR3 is TGTGCCAGCAGCCAATCGTCCAATCAGCCCCAGCATTTT. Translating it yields CASSQSSNQPQHF.

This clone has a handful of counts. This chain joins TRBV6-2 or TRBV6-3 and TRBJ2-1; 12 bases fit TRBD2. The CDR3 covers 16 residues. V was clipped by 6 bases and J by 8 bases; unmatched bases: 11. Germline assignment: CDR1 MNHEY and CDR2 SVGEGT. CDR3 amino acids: CASSPNLAGGPDEQFF. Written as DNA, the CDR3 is TGTGCCAGCAGCCCAAATCTAGCGGGGGGGCCGGATGAGCAGTTCTTC.